One and the same sample provided the 4 T cell receptor beta chains below, sequenced in a study of blood T cell repertoires in COVID-19. The data were produced by immunoSEQ multiplex PCR, yet TCRdb's version contains in-frame clones alone and is incomplete. This sample has more than 150,000 clones, with approximately 82% found just once. Sequenced: peripheral blood. These receptor sequences come from a woman between 45 and 65 years old with acute or convalescent COVID-19.

The V call is TRBV25-1, the J call TRBJ2-7; 8 bases are a match to TRBD1. CDR3 size: 14 residues. V trimming: 4 bases; J trimming: 2 bases; junction bases outside the gene matches: 4. Germline V gene lookup returns CDR1 MGHDK and CDR2 SYGVNS. CDR3 sequence: CASSVGRGPYEQYF. The CDR3 DNA reads as TGTGCCAGCAGTGTGGGCAGGGGGCCCTACGAGCAGTACTTC.

This rearrangement joins TRBV6-7 to TRBJ2-3, with a weak D call TRBD2 (5 bases). TRBV6-7 is treated as an ORF (open reading frame) with a function not yet certain. V was shortened by 8 bases and J by 3 bases, with 15 bases between the two germline ends. The CDR3 is 14 amino acids. CDR3 loop: CASRWTGRTDTQYF. The CDR3 nucleotides read TGTGCCAGCCGATGGACGGGAAGGACAGATACGCAGTATTTT.

V usage is TRBV6-5 and J usage is TRBJ1-2, with a possible D match to TRBD1 (6 bases). Trimming cost V 6 bases and J 1 base, with 6 bases left between them. In germline, CDR1 is MNHEY, CDR2 SVGAGI. This CDR3 has 12 residues. The DNA of the CDR3 is TGTGCCAGCAGGGACAGTAACTATGGCTACACCTTC. Residues: CASRDSNYGYTF.

The V and J genes are TRBV25-1 and TRBJ2-1; 7 positions match TRBD2. This CDR3 is built from 17 residues. With 5 bases clipped from V and 5 bases from J, the junction kept 15 bases outside the gene matches. Germline V gene data show CDR1 as MGHDK and CDR2 as SYGVNS. The CDR3 spells CASSSYQTSLFDNEQFF. The CDR3 DNA reads as TGTGCCAGCAGTTCTTACCAGACTAGCTTATTCGACAATGAGCAGTTCTTC.